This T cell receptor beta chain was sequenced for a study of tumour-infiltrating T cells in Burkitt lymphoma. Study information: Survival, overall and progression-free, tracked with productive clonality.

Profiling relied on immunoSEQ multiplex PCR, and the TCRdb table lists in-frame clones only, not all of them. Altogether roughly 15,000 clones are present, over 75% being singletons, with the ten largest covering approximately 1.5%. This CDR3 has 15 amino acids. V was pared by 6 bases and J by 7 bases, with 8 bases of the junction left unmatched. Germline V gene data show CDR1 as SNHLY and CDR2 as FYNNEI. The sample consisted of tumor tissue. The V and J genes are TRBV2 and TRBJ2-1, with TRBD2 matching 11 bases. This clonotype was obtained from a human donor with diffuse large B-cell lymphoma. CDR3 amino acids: CASRATTSGKNEQFF. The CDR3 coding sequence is TGTGCCAGCAGAGCCACGACTAGCGGGAAGAATGAGCAGTTCTTC.